Listed below are T cell receptor beta chains from one sample, sequenced in a study of memory CD4+ T cells and cytomegalovirus serostatus. The data were produced by immunoSEQ multiplex PCR, yet TCRdb's version contains in-frame clones alone and is incomplete. The sample has about 62,000 clones; about 80% are singletons. The sample was memory CD4+ T cells from blood. The receptors come from an adult in good health and CMV-seropositive. Each CDR3 is given with its conserved first and last residue. The D gene is left open where the match is weak. Only some rows state a clone size, as once, few, many or a class for expanded clones.

>few|TRBV4-2|TRBJ2-5|15|TRBD2
CASSPGLAGDKTQYF
TGTGCCAGCAGCCCAGGACTAGCGGGGGATAAGACCCAGTACTTC
>-|TRBV5-1|TRBJ1-2|15|-
CASTLAGGVLDGYTF
TGCGCCAGCACCTTGGCCGGCGGGGTTTTAGATGGCTACACCTTC
>-|TRBV7-3|TRBJ2-7|13|TRBD1
CASSRDRDYEQYF
TGTGCCAGCAGCCGGGACAGGGACTACGAGCAGTACTTC
>-|TRBV2|TRBJ2-7|14|TRBD2
CASIEMTSGYEQYF
TGTGCCAGCATAGAGATGACTAGCGGCTACGAGCAGTACTTC
>-|TRBV6-5|TRBJ2-7|16|TRBD1
CASSYSSGQGAYEQYF
TGTGCCAGCAGTTACTCTTCGGGACAGGGGGCCTACGAGCAGTACTTC
>-|TRBV5-4|TRBJ1-4|13|-
CASSFQGNEKLFF
TGTGCCAGCAGCTTCCAAGGAAACGAAAAACTGTTTTTT
>-|TRBV5-5|TRBJ2-7|16|-
CASILAGGQGSYEQYF
TGTGCCAGCATCCTGGCGGGGGGACAGGGATCCTACGAGCAGTACTTC
>-|TRBV18|TRBJ1-5|14|-
CASSPSTGLWPQHF
TGTGCCAGCTCCCCTTCGACGGGGTTATGGCCCCAGCATTTT
>-|TRBV7-3|TRBJ1-2|13|-
CASSLGRGYGYTF
TGTGCCAGCAGCTTAGGCAGGGGCTATGGCTACACCTTC
>-|TRBV28|TRBJ2-4|14|TRBD1
CASRQGAGGNIQYF
TGTGCCAGCAGACAGGGGGCAGGGGGAAACATTCAGTACTTC
>-|TRBV6-1|TRBJ2-3|16|-
CASSEGGRLITDTQYF
TGTGCCAGCAGTGAAGGGGGACGGCTCATCACAGATACGCAGTATTTT
>few|TRBV11-3|TRBJ2-7|13|-
CASSRDSKGEQYF
TGTGCCAGCAGCCGAGATTCGAAGGGCGAGCAGTACTTC
>-|TRBV5-1|TRBJ2-1|16|TRBD2
CASSFGVGGGNNEQFF
TGCGCCAGCAGCTTCGGGGTAGGCGGGGGGAACAATGAGCAGTTCTTC
>-|TRBV27|TRBJ1-2|13|TRBD1
CASSPGGVYGYTF
TGTGCCAGCAGTCCAGGGGGCGTCTATGGCTACACCTTC
>-|TRBV18|TRBJ2-7|15|-
CASSPPERGTYEQYF
TGTGCCAGCTCACCACCGGAACGGGGGACCTACGAGCAGTACTTC
>-|TRBV9|TRBJ1-4|16|TRBD1
CASSVGTGGYHEKLFF
TGTGCCAGCAGCGTCGGGACAGGGGGATACCATGAAAAACTGTTTTTT
>-|TRBV5-4|TRBJ2-7|15|-
CASSSSMGLFYEQYF
TGTGCCAGCAGCTCGTCGATGGGGCTATTCTACGAGCAGTACTTC
>-|TRBV29-1|TRBJ2-2|13|-
CSVARANTGELFF
TGCAGCGTTGCCAGGGCGAACACCGGGGAGCTGTTTTTT
>few|TRBV7-2|TRBJ1-1|13|TRBD1
CASSTRTGLEAFF
TGTGCCAGCAGCACCCGGACAGGTCTTGAAGCTTTCTTT
>-|TRBV28|TRBJ1-6|16|-
CASSLLTGSYNSPLHF
TGTGCCAGCAGTTTATTGACGGGCTCCTATAATTCACCCCTCCACTTT
>few|TRBV28|TRBJ2-3|15|TRBD1
CASSLWTGSTDTQYF
TGTGCCAGCAGTCTATGGACAGGTAGCACAGATACGCAGTATTTT
>-|TRBV7-7|TRBJ2-5|15|-
CASSFARSPQETQYF
TGTGCCAGCAGCTTTGCTAGGAGCCCTCAAGAGACCCAGTACTTC
>-|TRBV7-9|TRBJ2-3|14|-
CASIPGLSTDTQYF
TGTGCCAGCATCCCGGGACTTAGCACAGATACGCAGTATTTT
>-|TRBV27|TRBJ1-1|14|-
CASKLSGTGLEAFF
TGTGCCAGCAAATTGTCCGGGACCGGGCTTGAAGCTTTCTTT
>-|TRBV4-1|TRBJ1-1|14|-
CASVGTLRGTEAFF
TGCGCCAGCGTAGGGACCCTTCGGGGGACTGAAGCTTTCTTT
>-|TRBV5-1|TRBJ1-2|12|-
CASSAGENGYTF
TGCGCCAGCAGCGCAGGGGAGAATGGCTACACCTTC
>-|TRBV15|TRBJ2-5|14|-
CATSRAGTQETQYF
TGTGCCACCAGCAGAGCCGGGACGCAAGAGACCCAGTACTTC
>once|TRBV30|TRBJ1-5|12|TRBD1
CAWRAGGGPQHF
TGTGCCTGGAGGGCAGGGGGAGGGCCCCAGCATTTT
>few|TRBV5-4|TRBJ1-2|15|-
CASRMGGLANYGYTF
TGTGCCAGCAGAATGGGGGGGTTAGCTAACTATGGCTACACCTTC
>-|TRBV5-4|TRBJ1-3|16|TRBD1
CASSLGGTGTGNTIYF
TGTGCCAGCAGCTTGGGGGGGACAGGGACTGGAAACACCATATATTTT
>-|TRBV28|TRBJ2-1|10|-
CATHYNEQFF
TGTGCCACTCACTACAATGAGCAGTTCTTC
>-|TRBV15|TRBJ1-6|16|-
CATSRDLGGVNSPLHF
TGTGCCACCAGCAGAGATCTAGGAGGGGTTAATTCACCCCTCCACTTT
>-|TRBV5-1|TRBJ2-3|13|-
CASRVGSTDTQYF
TGCGCCAGCAGGGTGGGTAGCACAGATACGCAGTATTTT
>-|TRBV25-1|TRBJ2-1|16|TRBD2
CASSGTLAGDYNEQFF
TGTGCCAGCAGTGGAACTCTAGCGGGGGACTACAATGAGCAGTTCTTC
>once|TRBV7-2|TRBJ2-5|14|-
CASSLVGVGETQYF
TGTGCCAGCAGCTTAGTGGGGGTGGGGGAGACCCAGTACTTC
>-|TRBV6-5|TRBJ2-7|14|-
CASSPAAGSYEQYF
TGTGCCAGCAGTCCCGCGGCCGGGAGCTACGAGCAGTACTTC
>many|TRBV6-1|TRBJ2-7|13|-
CASSEAALREQYF
TGTGCCAGCAGTGAAGCGGCCCTCCGCGAGCAGTACTTC
>-|TRBV6-6|TRBJ2-5|14|-
CASSYSTAAETQYF
TGTGCCAGCAGTTACTCGACAGCGGCGGAGACCCAGTACTTC
>-|TRBV30|TRBJ1-2|12|-
CAWKGTNYGYTF
TGTGCCTGGAAGGGGACTAACTATGGCTACACCTTC
>-|TRBV28|TRBJ1-5|14|-
CASSLKVWNQPQHF
TGTGCCAGCAGTTTAAAGGTCTGGAATCAGCCCCAGCATTTT
>-|TRBV28|TRBJ2-5|13|-
CASRLVYQETQYF
TGTGCCAGCAGACTCGTGTACCAAGAGACCCAGTACTTC
>-|TRBV7-8|TRBJ1-2|15|TRBD1
CASSLRGRGVYGYTF
TGTGCCAGCAGCTTAAGAGGCAGGGGGGTCTATGGCTACACCTTC
>once|TRBV2|TRBJ1-2|15|-
CASSSLNRRESGYTF
TGTGCCAGCAGCTCCCTCAACCGTCGGGAGTCTGGCTACACCTTC
>-|TRBV7-2|TRBJ1-2|12|-
CASQGGGYGYTF
TGTGCCAGCCAGGGAGGGGGTTACGGCTACACCTTC
>-|TRBV14|TRBJ2-7|17|TRBD1
CASSQGWDRGFAYEQYF
TGTGCCAGCAGCCAAGGGTGGGACAGGGGATTTGCGTACGAGCAGTACTTC
>-|TRBV7-2|TRBJ1-5|15|-
CASSTTGSSNQPQHF
TGTGCCAGCAGCACAACCGGGTCTAGCAATCAGCCCCAGCATTTT
>few|TRBV7-2|TRBJ2-5|16|-
CASSPHGPGVGETQYF
TGTGCCAGCAGCCCGCACGGACCCGGAGTAGGGGAGACCCAGTACTTC
>-|TRBV5-1|TRBJ2-3|12|-
CASATGVDTQYF
TGCGCCAGCGCCACCGGGGTAGATACGCAGTATTTT
>-|TRBV4-3|TRBJ2-3|14|-
CASSQDSRTDTQYF
TGCGCCAGCAGCCAAGATTCTAGGACAGATACGCAGTATTTT
>-|TRBV27|TRBJ1-2|16|-
CASSTRVGQDAYGYTF
TGTGCCAGCAGCACCAGGGTCGGGCAGGACGCCTATGGCTACACCTTC
>once|TRBV11-1|TRBJ2-7|13|-
CASSFIGEYEQYF
TGTGCCAGCAGCTTCATAGGGGAGTACGAGCAGTACTTC
>-|TRBV28|TRBJ2-7|14|-
CASSLPGLPYEQYF
TGTGCCAGCAGTTTACCAGGCTTACCCTACGAGCAGTACTTC
>-|TRBV6-6|TRBJ1-1|15|-
CASSYPRGESTEAFF
TGTGCCAGCAGTTACCCCCGGGGAGAAAGTACTGAAGCTTTCTTT
>-|TRBV18|TRBJ1-2|16|TRBD1
CASSLKPGTEGSGYTF
TGTGCCAGCTCACTAAAACCGGGGACAGAAGGGAGTGGCTACACCTTC
>once|TRBV27|TRBJ1-1|15|-
CASTRAGGLGTEAFF
TGTGCCAGCACCCGGGCCGGGGGACTAGGAACTGAAGCTTTCTTT
>-|TRBV20-1|TRBJ1-1|10|TRBD1
CSASRDRPFF
TGCAGTGCTAGCCGGGACAGGCCTTTCTTT
>few|TRBV4-2|TRBJ2-2|18|-
CASSQDRVGNGNTGELFF
TGTGCCAGCAGCCAAGATCGGGTGGGCAACGGGAACACCGGGGAGCTGTTTTTT
>-|TRBV9|TRBJ2-1|13|-
CASSVSSWDEQFF
TGTGCCAGCAGCGTAAGCTCGTGGGATGAGCAGTTCTTC
>-|TRBV27|TRBJ1-5|16|-
CASSLSSGAVNQPQHF
TGTGCCAGCAGTTTATCTAGCGGGGCCGTCAATCAGCCCCAGCATTTT
>-|TRBV18|TRBJ2-3|13|TRBD2
CASSPPTSGTQYF
TGTGCCAGCTCACCGCCTACTAGCGGTACGCAGTATTTT